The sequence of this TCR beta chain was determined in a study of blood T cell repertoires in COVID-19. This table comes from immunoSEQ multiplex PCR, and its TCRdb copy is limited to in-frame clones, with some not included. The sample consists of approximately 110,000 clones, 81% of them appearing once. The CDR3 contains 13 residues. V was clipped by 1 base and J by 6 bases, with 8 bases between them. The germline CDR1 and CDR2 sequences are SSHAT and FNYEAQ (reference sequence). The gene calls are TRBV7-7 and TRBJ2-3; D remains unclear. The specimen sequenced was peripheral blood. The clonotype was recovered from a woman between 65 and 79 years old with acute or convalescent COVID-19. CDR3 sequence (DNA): TGTGCCAGCAGCTTAGGGGTCGGGGATACGCAGTATTTT. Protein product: CASSLGVGDTQYF.